This T cell receptor beta chain was sequenced during a study of shared clonotypes between healthy human individuals. Background on the study: Researchers assigned three CD4 naive, three CD4 memory, two CD8 naive and one CD8 memory plate to each donor. Study outcomes and limitations: The diversity represented, both genetic and in exposure history, was limited by few donors. Clonotypes that were shared across four donors made up around 5% of naive CD4 clonotypes.

In germline, CDR1 is SEHNR, CDR2 FQNEAQ (reference sequence). Trimming left V 1 base short and J 7 bases short, with 10 bases between. The CDR3 is 13 amino acids. Data came from immunoSEQ multiplex PCR; TCRdb stores just in-frame clones and leaves some out. The table records about 1.1 million clones, 78% of them present only once. With respect to this clone: Its antigen is currently unknown.

The receptor comes from a man aged 18 to 30 in good health. Some clones in this sample may be carry-over from other donors' samples. J is TRBJ1-2 and V is TRBV7-9; D gene unclear. The sequenced sample was memory CD4+ T cells from PBMCs. Subset indicated: CD45RA-negative fraction. CDR3 in amino acids: CASSLEGFGGYTF. CDR3 bases: TGTGCCAGCAGCTTAGAGGGATTTGGTGGCTACACCTTC.